The present entry profiles one T cell receptor (beta chain) with its context. The antigen is unknown. These data originate in a study of PD-1 blockade in classical Hodgkin lymphoma. Overall study context: Patients in the cohort were put on intravenous nivolumab, 3 mg/kg every 2 weeks. Findings and limits, study-wide: Diversity in CD4+ TCRs, unlike that measured in CD8+ TCRs, had risen significantly by C4D1. Complete responders showed a baseline diversity that resembled the diversity of newly diagnosed patients.

V lost 7 bases and J 7 bases, leaving 16 bases between the germline ends. The CDR3 extends over 13 amino acids. Germline V gene sequence: CDR1 LNHDA, CDR2 SQIVND (reference sequence). This table comes from immunoSEQ multiplex PCR, and its TCRdb copy is limited to in-frame clones, with some not included. The sample contains roughly 16,000 clones, approximately 88% of which appear only once. Every patient relapsed after autologous stem cell transplantation, and brentuximab vedotin exposure varied. The study recorded best responses of complete response, partial response or progressive disease. V gene TRBV19 combines with J gene TRBJ2-5; D tentatively reads TRBD1 or TRBD2 (5 bases each). The sequencing used peripheral blood mononuclear cells (PBMCs), collected before the second cycle of nivolumab. This clonotype was sampled from a human donor with classical Hodgkin lymphoma. CDR3 residues: CASTPGATGTQYF. CDR3 sequence (DNA): TGTGCCAGTACCCCCGGGGCCACAGGGACCCAGTACTTC. The variable domain in full, completed from reference TRBV19 and TRBJ2-5, reads DGGITQSPKYLFRKEGQNVTLSCEQNLNHDAMYWYRQDPGQGLRLIYYSQIVNDFQKGDIAEGYSVSREKKESFPLTVTSAQKNPTAFYLCASTPGATGTQYFGPGTRLLVL.